The 29 T cell receptor beta chains presented below share a single source sample, sequenced in a study of T-cell reconstitution after alpha-beta-depleted transplantation in children. Unique molecular identifiers were built into the TCRbeta library. TCRdb called the PCR reads again in MiXCR, with one record for every CDR3 protein. The table has about 870,000 distinct CDR3 sequences, about 15% seen once; the top ten hold just under 5%. Here the sequenced sample was PBMCs, mostly from graft donor cells, taken 360 days after TCRalphabeta/CD19-depleted stem cell transplant. These receptors were collected from a male patient aged 10 to 17 who had a stem cell transplant for acute lymphoblastic leukemia, so the T cells may come from the graft donor.

This clonotype was counted between two and nine times. The V and J genes are TRBV29-1 and TRBJ2-1; D is ambiguous. Germline V CDR1 and CDR2: SQVTM, ANQGSEA. The CDR3 spans 16 residues. V dropped 4 bases and J dropped 0 bases, with 16 bases sitting between them. CDR3 region: CSVATRLLSSYNEQFF. The CDR3 bases are TGCAGCGTTGCCACAAGACTCCTGAGCTCCTACAATGAGCAGTTCTTC.

This clonotype was recorded a few times. CDR3 sequence reads: CASTRGRWGELFF. The CDR3 nucleotides are TGTGCCAGCACCAGGGGGCGATGGGGGGAGCTGTTTTTT. This rearrangement joins TRBV12-3 or TRBV12-4 to TRBJ2-2; 8 positions agree with TRBD1. After removal of 7 bases from V and 8 bases from J, the junction contained 6 bases not matched to a gene. The CDR3 runs to 13 residues.

J is TRBJ1-5 and V is TRBV20-1, with D possibly matching TRBD1 (5 bases). CDR1 is DFQATT, CDR2 SNEGSKA, per germline (reference sequence). The CDR3 is 13 residues long. With 4 bases removed from V and 5 bases from J, the gap between germline ends came to 12 bases. CDR3 amino acids: CSATGTFDQPQHF. CDR3 coding DNA: TGCAGTGCTACCGGGACGTTCGATCAGCCCCAGCATTTT.

The rearrangement links TRBV6-5 to TRBJ2-7; TRBD2 might be the D (6 bases). CDR1 is MNHEY, CDR2 SVGAGI, per germline. The CDR3 is made up of 14 amino acids. Trimming removed 2 bases at V and 2 bases at J, with 10 bases between. The CDR3 coding sequence is TGTGCCAGCAGTTACCACGGGAGCACCTACGAGCAGTACTTC. Protein product: CASSYHGSTYEQYF.

This clonotype was counted between two and nine times. The rearrangement links TRBV3-1 to TRBJ2-7; 10 bases fit TRBD2. Per germline, CDR1 LGHDT and CDR2 YNNKEL (reference sequence). Unmatched junction bases numbered 9, after V lost 2 bases and J lost 2 bases. The CDR3 consists of 17 residues. CDR3 coding DNA: TGTGCCAGCAGCCAACGATTCGGACTAGCGGAGGCCTACGAGCAGTACTTC. Its translation: CASSQRFGLAEAYEQYF.

This clonotype was seen ten or more times. The CDR3 protein is CASSLKGTRSYEQYF. DNA of the CDR3: TGTGCCAGCAGTTTAAAGGGGACACGCTCCTACGAGCAGTACTTC. The chain is built from TRBV12-3 or TRBV12-4 and TRBJ2-7, with D possibly matching TRBD1 (6 bases). The germline V and J ends were trimmed by 2 bases and 0 bases, with 11 bases remaining between them. This CDR3 has 15 residues.

The genes are TRBV27 and TRBJ2-3; the match to TRBD2 covers 7 bases. V lost 3 bases and J lost 2; bases outside the gene matches: 11. The germline CDR1 and CDR2 sequences are MNHEY and SMNVEV (reference sequence). This CDR3 spans 17 amino acids. The CDR3 DNA reads TGTGCCAGCAGTTTCCCCCCGGCTAGCGGTTACACAGATACGCAGTATTTT. Protein sequence: CASSFPPASGYTDTQYF.

Only a few counts were recorded for this clonotype. The V and J genes are TRBV4-1 and TRBJ2-7, with D perhaps matching TRBD2 (5 bases). From germline, CDR1 is MGHRA and CDR2 YSYEKL. V lost 1 base, J lost 0 bases, and 16 bases lay in between. The CDR3 covers 17 residues. The CDR3 DNA reads as TGCGCCAGCAGCCAAGTAGTCAGCGGTTCCAGCTCCTACGAGCAGTACTTC. Protein sequence: CASSQVVSGSSSYEQYF.

Written as DNA, the CDR3 is TGTGCCAGCGGACAGGACTCCTACAATGAGCAGTTCTTC. Protein: CASGQDSYNEQFF. V gene TRBV27 combines with J gene TRBJ2-1; 7 bases are a match to TRBD1. Germline V lookup: CDR1 MNHEY, CDR2 SMNVEV (reference sequence). The V segment lost 8 bases and the J segment 0 bases; nucleotides outside the gene matches: 1. The CDR3 sequence is 13 residues long.

This clonotype was counted between two and nine times. V and J are TRBV25-1 and TRBJ2-1; the D is unclear. CDR3 length: 12 amino acids. Per germline, CDR1 MGHDK and CDR2 SYGVNS. The ends were cut back, 6 bases at V and 9 bases at J, with 12 bases in the middle. Here the CDR3 DNA reads TGTGCCAGCAGCCATTATGTGGCTGAGCAGTTCTTC. Amino acids: CASSHYVAEQFF.

This chain uses TRBV4-1 with TRBJ1-5; the D is unclear. Trimming stripped 1 base from V and 7 bases from J, with 14 bases between. The CDR3 contains 15 residues. Germline-derived CDR1 and CDR2 are MGHRA and YSYEKL. CDR3 nucleotides: TGCGCCAGCAGCCAAGTAGAGGTCTTCCAACAGCCCCAGCATTTT. This gives the protein CASSQVEVFQQPQHF.

The chain employs TRBV5-1 and TRBJ2-3; 9 nucleotides agree with TRBD2. V lost 1 base and J lost 5; bases outside the gene matches: 17. CDR1 is SGHRS, CDR2 YFSETQ, per germline. The CDR3 loop spans 19 amino acids. Here the CDR3 reads CASSLKEAGGPLKGDTQYF. CDR3 nucleotides: TGCGCCAGCAGCTTGAAGGAAGCGGGAGGCCCACTTAAGGGAGATACGCAGTATTTT.

This clonotype was seen many times. The chain links TRBV29-1 to TRBJ2-5; D remains ambiguous. Looked up from germline, CDR1 is SQVTM and CDR2 is ANQGSEA. The V and J ends lost 7 bases and 1 base respectively, with 19 bases between them. The length of the CDR3 is 15 residues. The CDR3 DNA reads TGCAGCGGAATCCGGCTGGCCAGTATCCAAGAGACCCAGTACTTC. Protein sequence: CSGIRLASIQETQYF.

Ten or more counts support this clonotype. This chain links TRBV7-2 with TRBJ2-1; possible D gene TRBD2, 6 bases. CDR3 length: 17 amino acids. V gave up 6 bases and J gave up 0 bases, with 18 bases separating them. Germline CDR1 and CDR2: SGHTA and FQGNSA. CDR3 protein: CASRMAASVLSYNEQFF. CDR3 DNA sequence: TGTGCCAGCAGGATGGCTGCTAGCGTGCTCTCCTACAATGAGCAGTTCTTC.

V is TRBV27 and J is TRBJ2-5, with a tentative D call TRBD2 (6 bases). The germline V gene encodes CDR1 MNHEY and CDR2 SMNVEV (reference sequence). Trimming left V 3 bases short and J 9 bases short, with 20 bases between. The CDR3 is 15 amino acids. The CDR3 nucleotides read TGTGCCAGCAGTTTGGCCTGGCGGGATGGTAGGGCCCAGTACTTC. Translated: CASSLAWRDGRAQYF.

Many counts were recorded for this clonotype. V and J are TRBV12-3 or TRBV12-4 and TRBJ2-7; D remains unclear. Trimming pared 3 bases from V and 4 bases from J, leaving 13 bases between. This CDR3 is 14 amino acids long. For the CDR3, the DNA is TGTGCCAGCAGTTTGGATAATAGCCCTTACGAGCAGTACTTC. The encoded protein is CASSLDNSPYEQYF.

The V and J genes are TRBV5-1 and TRBJ1-4; a weak D match, TRBD1 (5 bases). Trimming cost V 4 bases and J 12 bases, with 13 bases left between them. CDR1 and CDR2 (germline): SGHRS, YFSETQ. The CDR3 runs to 12 residues. The CDR3 reads CASSPEKGQLFF. The CDR3, as DNA: TGCGCCAGCAGCCCCGAGAAGGGACAACTGTTTTTT.

In this sample, this clonotype turned up a few times. The gene calls are TRBV4-1 and TRBJ1-1, with 7 nucleotides matching TRBD1. The CDR3 is 15 residues long. J lost 2 bases, V lost 4 bases, and 7 bases had no gene match. Germline CDR1 reads MGHRA; CDR2 reads YSYEKL. The CDR3 DNA follows: TGCGCCAGCAGCCTCGGGGACAGCCGTAACACTGAAGCTTTCTTT. Protein sequence: CASSLGDSRNTEAFF.

The chain is built from TRBV12-3 or TRBV12-4 and TRBJ2-5; 12 nucleotides align to TRBD2. J was trimmed by 5 bases and V by 4 bases; bases with no gene match: 14. The CDR3 spans 18 residues. CDR3 DNA: TGTGCCAGCAGTTCTAACCGACTAGCGGGAGAAGGCGTGGAGACCCAGTACTTC. This gives the protein CASSSNRLAGEGVETQYF.

J is TRBJ2-3 and V is TRBV2; weak D call: TRBD1 (6 bases). The ends were cut back, 6 bases at V and 1 base at J, with 8 bases in the middle. There are 13 residues in the CDR3. Per the germline V gene, CDR1 is SNHLY and CDR2 is FYNNEI. CDR3 sequence: CASRKGGTDTQYF. The CDR3 coding sequence is TGTGCCAGCAGAAAGGGGGGCACAGATACGCAGTATTTT. The full variable domain, its missing parts supplied by reference TRBV2 and TRBJ2-3, is EPEVTQTPSHQVTQMGQEVILRCVPISNHLYFYWYRQILGQKVEFLVSFYNNEISEKSEIFDDQFSVERPDGSNFTLKIRSTKLEDSAMYFCASRKGGTDTQYFGPGTRLTVL.

This clonotype was counted only a few times. The V and J genes are TRBV6-5 and TRBJ2-1; D is uncertain. From germline, CDR1 is MNHEY and CDR2 SVGAGI. Trimming left V 4 bases short and J 5 bases short, with 9 bases between. The CDR3 sequence is 13 residues long. CDR3 sequence (DNA): TGTGCCAGCAGTTCTGCAACCCACAATGAGCAGTTCTTC. This translates into CASSSATHNEQFF.

This chain connects TRBV5-1 to TRBJ2-7, with D uncertain. Germline V gives CDR1 SGHRS, CDR2 YFSETQ. The CDR3 covers 14 residues. Trimming took 0 bases from V and 6 from J, leaving 13 bases between them. The CDR3 sequence is CASSLGTAIGEQYF. CDR3 coding DNA: TGCGCCAGCAGCTTGGGGACCGCCATCGGCGAGCAGTACTTC.

V is TRBV5-1 and J is TRBJ2-1; TRBD2 matches 11 bases. CDR3 length: 18 residues. CDR1 and CDR2 (germline): SGHRS, YFSETQ. V gave up 0 bases and J gave up 0 bases; unmatched junction bases: 5. The CDR3 DNA follows: TGCGCCAGCAGCTTGGTTGGGACTAGCGGCCTCTCCTACAATGAGCAGTTCTTC. Residues: CASSLVGTSGLSYNEQFF.

This clonotype was observed at least ten times. The rearrangement links TRBV27 to TRBJ1-4, with a tentative D call TRBD1 (6 bases). The ends were cut back, 5 bases at V and 7 bases at J, with 20 bases in the middle. The germline V gene has CDR1 MNHEY and CDR2 SMNVEV (reference sequence). The CDR3 runs 16 residues. The CDR3, as DNA: TGTGCCAGCAGTCCTTGGCCAGCCAGGGGTGGTGAAAAACTGTTTTTT. It yields the protein CASSPWPARGGEKLFF.

The chain couples TRBV5-1 to TRBJ2-5; possibly TRBD1 for D (6 bases). The V and J ends lost 0 bases and 3 bases respectively, with 9 bases between them. The V gene's germline CDR1 is SGHRS and CDR2 YFSETQ. CDR3 length equals 14 residues. CDR3 residues: CASSLARTEETQYF. In nucleotides, the CDR3 is TGCGCCAGCAGCTTGGCCCGGACAGAAGAGACCCAGTACTTC.

This clonotype has only a few counts. V gene TRBV5-1 combines with J gene TRBJ2-4, with TRBD1 as a possible D gene (6 bases). Germline V gives CDR1 SGHRS, CDR2 YFSETQ. V gave up 1 base and J gave up 1 base, with 9 bases separating them. The CDR3 runs to 15 residues. The CDR3 nucleotides read TGCGCCAGCAGCTTGAATCAGGGGGCCAAAAACATTCAGTACTTC. This sequence encodes CASSLNQGAKNIQYF.

Written as DNA, the CDR3 is TGTGCCAGCACCCTTTTTGGGGGGCACGCGAACACTGAAGCTTTCTTT. It codes for CASTLFGGHANTEAFF. The chain carries TRBV13 and TRBJ1-1; D may be TRBD1 (6 bases). V gave up 7 bases and J gave up 1 base, with 19 bases separating them. This CDR3 comprises 16 residues. Germline loops: CDR1 PRHDT, CDR2 FYEKMQ (reference sequence).

The V gene is TRBV7-2, the J gene TRBJ2-3; 12 bases are shared with TRBD2. The germline V gene has CDR1 SGHTA and CDR2 FQGNSA. This CDR3 is built from 15 residues. The V segment lost 5 bases and the J segment 7 bases; nucleotides outside the gene matches: 7. The chain's CDR3 is CASSIRTSGANTQYF. The CDR3 DNA reads as TGTGCCAGCAGCATACGGACTAGCGGGGCAAATACGCAGTATTTT.

This clonotype occurred many times. The V and J genes are TRBV18 and TRBJ2-1, with 9 bases that match TRBD1. J was trimmed by 2 bases and V by 3 bases; bases with no gene match: 17. This CDR3 region has 20 residues. Germline CDR1 reads KGHSH; CDR2 reads LQKENI. In nucleotides, the CDR3 is TGTGCCAGCTCACCTGCAGCGGGACAGGGATTTACAAGTCCCTACAATGAGCAGTTCTTC. Its protein is CASSPAAGQGFTSPYNEQFF.